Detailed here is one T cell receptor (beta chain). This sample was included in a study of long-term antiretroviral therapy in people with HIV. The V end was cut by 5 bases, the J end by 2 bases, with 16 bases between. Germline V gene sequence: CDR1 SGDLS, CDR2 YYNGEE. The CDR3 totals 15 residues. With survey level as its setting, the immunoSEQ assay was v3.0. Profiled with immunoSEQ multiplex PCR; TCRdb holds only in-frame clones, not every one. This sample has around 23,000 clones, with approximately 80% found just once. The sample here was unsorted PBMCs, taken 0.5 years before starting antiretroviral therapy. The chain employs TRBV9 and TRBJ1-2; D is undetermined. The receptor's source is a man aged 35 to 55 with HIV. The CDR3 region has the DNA TGTGCCAGCAGTGTTGGTCGGTGGGGAAACTATGGCTACACCTTC. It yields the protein CASSVGRWGNYGYTF.